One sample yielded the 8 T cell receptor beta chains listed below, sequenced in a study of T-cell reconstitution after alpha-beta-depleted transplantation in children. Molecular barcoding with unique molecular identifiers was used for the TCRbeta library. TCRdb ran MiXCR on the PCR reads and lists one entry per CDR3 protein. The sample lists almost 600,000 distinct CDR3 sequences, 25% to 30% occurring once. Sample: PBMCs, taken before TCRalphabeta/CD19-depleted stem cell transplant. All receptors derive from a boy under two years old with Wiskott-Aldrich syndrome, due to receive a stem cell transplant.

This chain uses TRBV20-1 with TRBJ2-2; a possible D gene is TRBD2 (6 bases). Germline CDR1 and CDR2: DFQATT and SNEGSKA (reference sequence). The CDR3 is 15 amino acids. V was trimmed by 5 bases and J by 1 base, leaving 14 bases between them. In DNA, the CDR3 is TGCAGTGCTCTCCACGGGACTCTGAACACCGGGGAGCTGTTTTTT. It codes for CSALHGTLNTGELFF.

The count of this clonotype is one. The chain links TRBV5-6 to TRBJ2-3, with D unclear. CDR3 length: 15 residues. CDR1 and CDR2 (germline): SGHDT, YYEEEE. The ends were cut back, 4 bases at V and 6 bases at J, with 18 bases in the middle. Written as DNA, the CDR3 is TGTGCCAGCAGCCGCTACTCCGCGAGCATGGATACGCAGTATTTT. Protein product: CASSRYSASMDTQYF. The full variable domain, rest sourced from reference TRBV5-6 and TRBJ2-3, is DAGVTQSPTHLIKTRGQQVTLRCSPKSGHDTVSWYQQALGQGPQFIFQYYEEEERQRGNFPDRFSGHQFPNYSSELNVNALLLGDSALYLCASSRYSASMDTQYFGPGTRLTVL.

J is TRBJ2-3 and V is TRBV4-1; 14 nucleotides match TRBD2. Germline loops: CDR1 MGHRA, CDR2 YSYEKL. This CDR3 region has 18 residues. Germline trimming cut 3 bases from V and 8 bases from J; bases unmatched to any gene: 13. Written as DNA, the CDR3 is TGCGCCAGCAGCCACCAATCCCAGACTAGCGGGAGGGCCGCTACGCAGTATTTT. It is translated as CASSHQSQTSGRAATQYF.

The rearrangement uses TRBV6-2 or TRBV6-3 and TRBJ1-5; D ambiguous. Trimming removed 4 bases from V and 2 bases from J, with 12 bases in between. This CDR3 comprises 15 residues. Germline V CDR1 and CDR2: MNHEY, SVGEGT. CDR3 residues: CASSWATLGNQPQHF. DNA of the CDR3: TGTGCCAGCAGTTGGGCAACCTTGGGCAATCAGCCCCAGCATTTT.

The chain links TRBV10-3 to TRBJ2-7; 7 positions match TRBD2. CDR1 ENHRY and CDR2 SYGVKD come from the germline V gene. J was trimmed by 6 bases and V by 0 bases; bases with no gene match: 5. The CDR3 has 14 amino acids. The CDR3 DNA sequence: TGTGCCATCAGTGAGTCGAATCGCGGGAGCGAGCAGTACTTC. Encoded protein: CAISESNRGSEQYF.

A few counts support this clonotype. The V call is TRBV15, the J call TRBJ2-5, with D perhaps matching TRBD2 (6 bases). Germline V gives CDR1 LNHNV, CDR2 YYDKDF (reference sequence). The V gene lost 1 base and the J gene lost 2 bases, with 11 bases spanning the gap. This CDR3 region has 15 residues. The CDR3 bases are TGTGCCACCAGCAGAGTCCGGGCGGGGCAAGAGACCCAGTACTTC. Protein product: CATSRVRAGQETQYF.

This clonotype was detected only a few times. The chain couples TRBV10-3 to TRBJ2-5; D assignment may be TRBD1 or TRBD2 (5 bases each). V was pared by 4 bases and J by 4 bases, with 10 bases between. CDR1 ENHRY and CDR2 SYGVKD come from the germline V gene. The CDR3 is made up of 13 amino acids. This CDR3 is CAISVGGSETQYF. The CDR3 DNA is TGTGCCATCAGTGTTGGGGGTTCAGAGACCCAGTACTTC.

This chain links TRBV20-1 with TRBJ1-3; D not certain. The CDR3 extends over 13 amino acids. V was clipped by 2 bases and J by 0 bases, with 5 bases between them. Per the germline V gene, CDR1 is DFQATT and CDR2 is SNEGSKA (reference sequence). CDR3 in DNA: TGCAGTGCTAGACGACACTCTGGAAACACCATATATTTT. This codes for CSARRHSGNTIYF.